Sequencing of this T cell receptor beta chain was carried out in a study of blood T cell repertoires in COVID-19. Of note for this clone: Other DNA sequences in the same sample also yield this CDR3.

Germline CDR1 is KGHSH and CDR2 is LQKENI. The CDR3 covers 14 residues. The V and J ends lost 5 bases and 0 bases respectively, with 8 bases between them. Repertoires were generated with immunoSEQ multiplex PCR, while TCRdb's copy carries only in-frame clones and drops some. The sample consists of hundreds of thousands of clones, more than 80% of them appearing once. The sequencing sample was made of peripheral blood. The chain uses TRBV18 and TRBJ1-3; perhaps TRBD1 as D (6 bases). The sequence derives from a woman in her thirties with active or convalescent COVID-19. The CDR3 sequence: CASSTDSSGNTIYF. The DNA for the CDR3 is TGTGCCAGCTCAACGGACAGCTCTGGAAACACCATATATTTT.